One sample yielded the 32 T cell receptor beta chains listed below, sequenced in a study of high-grade serous ovarian cancer treatment subgroups. Method: immunoSEQ multiplex PCR; TCRdb's copy keeps in-frame clones and lacks some. The repertoire holds approximately 40,000 clones, with about four fifths as singletons. Tumor samples were obtained before definitive surgery or chemotherapy. The specimen was tumor tissue. These receptors originate from a human donor with high-grade serous ovarian cancer.

The chain is built from TRBV11-1 and TRBJ2-7; D perhaps matches TRBD1 (5 bases). V dropped 5 bases and J dropped 2 bases, with 10 bases sitting between them. Germline CDR1 SGHAT, CDR2 FQDESV (reference sequence). The CDR3 is 13 amino acids. This CDR3 reads CASSTRTPYEQYF. The CDR3 DNA is TGTGCCAGCAGCACCCGGACACCCTACGAGCAGTACTTC.

V gene TRBV28 combines with J gene TRBJ1-5; TRBD1 matches at 11 bases. CDR1 MDHEN and CDR2 SYDVKM come from the germline V gene. V lost 4 bases, J lost 4 bases, and 6 bases stayed unmatched. The length of the CDR3 is 16 residues. CDR3 sequence (DNA): TGTGCCAGCAGTTCGAACGGGGACAGGGGGAATCAGCCCCAGCATTTT. Translating gives CASSSNGDRGNQPQHF.

This chain links TRBV4-1 with TRBJ2-5; the match to TRBD2 covers 7 bases. The junction had 6 bases not matched to a gene; V was cut back by 4 bases and J by 4 bases. The CDR3 is 14 residues long. Germline loops: CDR1 MGHRA, CDR2 YSYEKL. CDR3 sequence reads: CASSPVGGGETQYF. CDR3 coding DNA: TGCGCCAGCAGCCCGGTGGGGGGGGGAGAGACCCAGTACTTC.

The chain combines TRBV30 with TRBJ2-3; D uncertain. The CDR3 contains 15 residues. From germline, CDR1 is GTSNPN and CDR2 SVGIG (reference sequence). Trimming took off 2 bases at V and 2 bases at J, with 14 bases between the two ends. CDR3 nucleotide sequence: TGTGCCTGGAGTCCCATAGGCCGAATCACAGATACGCAGTATTTT. Translated, it gives CAWSPIGRITDTQYF.

This clone was picked up a small number of times. The J gene is TRBJ2-1, the V gene TRBV7-6, with D possibly TRBD2 on 6 matching bases. Germline-derived CDR1 and CDR2 are SGHVS and FNYEAQ. Trimming removed 5 bases at V and 7 bases at J, with 15 bases between. CDR3 length: 14 residues. CDR3 sequence: CASSGVLATNEQFF. The CDR3 DNA sequence: TGTGCCAGCAGCGGTGTCCTAGCGACTAATGAGCAGTTCTTC. The entire variable domain, with the rest obtained from reference TRBV7-6 and TRBJ2-1, is as follows: GAGVSQSPRYKVTKRGQDVALRCDPISGHVSLYWYRQALGQGPEFLTYFNYEAQQDKSGLPNDRFSAERPEGSISTLTIQRTEQRDSAMYRCASSGVLATNEQFFGPGTRLTVL.

This clone was found once. The chain links TRBV7-8 to TRBJ2-7; D possibly corresponds to TRBD1 (5 bases). The CDR3 is made up of 18 amino acids. Trimming shortened V by 1 base and J by 0 bases, and 19 bases separated the two germline ends. Per the germline V gene, CDR1 is SGHVS and CDR2 is FQNEAQ. The CDR3 loop reads CASSLGRGPIIRSYEQYF. CDR3 sequence (DNA): TGTGCCAGCAGCTTAGGTAGGGGTCCGATAATTCGCTCCTACGAGCAGTACTTC.

This chain joins TRBV19 and TRBJ1-5; weak D call: TRBD1 (6 bases). The ends were cut back, 5 bases at V and 11 bases at J, with 16 bases in the middle. Germline CDR1 is LNHDA and CDR2 is SQIVND (reference sequence). The CDR3 runs to 13 residues. CDR3 amino acids: CASSDRRSLAQHF. CDR3 DNA sequence: TGTGCCAGTAGTGACAGGAGATCACTAGCCCAGCATTTT.

This clone occurred once. This chain links TRBV4-1 with TRBJ1-1; 8 bases are a match to TRBD1. After removal of 5 bases from V and 5 bases from J, the junction contained 13 bases not matched to a gene. Germline lookup yields CDR1 MGHRA and CDR2 YSYEKL. The CDR3 sequence is 16 residues long. The CDR3 loop reads CASSARTGLVETEAFF. In DNA, the CDR3 is TGCGCCAGCAGCGCCCGGACAGGGCTCGTAGAAACTGAAGCTTTCTTT.

This sequence joins TRBV28 and TRBJ1-4, with 10 nucleotides matching TRBD1. Germline V CDR1 and CDR2: MDHEN, SYDVKM. The junction had 17 bases not matched to a gene; V was cut back by 11 bases and J by 11 bases. This CDR3 has 15 amino acids. The CDR3 sequence is CASKTGGAGGSKLFF. The CDR3 DNA is TGTGCCTCCAAGACAGGGGGCGCCGGTGGTAGTAAACTGTTTTTT.

This clone was seen only once. The chain joins TRBV28 to TRBJ1-2, with TRBD1 matching over 10 bases. CDR3 size: 16 residues. Per the germline V gene, CDR1 is MDHEN and CDR2 is SYDVKM. The ends lost 5 bases at V and 1 base at J; junction bases unmatched: 7. The CDR3 DNA sequence: TGTGCCAGCAGTCAGGGACAGGGGCATTTTAACTATGGCTACACCTTC. Translating it yields CASSQGQGHFNYGYTF.

The chain has TRBV21-1 and TRBJ2-1; the D call TRBD1 from the table was never checked on the DNA. TRBV21-1 represents a pseudogene. CDR3 length: 17 amino acids. CDR3 sequence reads: CASSKWGLPSSYNEQFF. As DNA, the CDR3 is TGTGCCAGCAGCAAATGGGGGCTCCCGAGCTCCTACAATGAGCAGTTCTTC.

This clone was seen only once. The chain carries TRBV2 and TRBJ2-3; D is ambiguous. V lost 10 bases, J lost 4 bases, and 15 bases lay in between. CDR3 length equals 13 residues. Germline values: CDR1 SNHLY, CDR2 FYNNEI. The DNA for the CDR3 is TGTGCCATCTTCAAGGACCGTCCAGATACGCAGTATTTT. It codes for CAIFKDRPDTQYF.

The chain combines TRBV15 with TRBJ1-4; D gene unclear. The ends were cut back, 3 bases at V and 3 bases at J, with 5 bases in the middle. Germline V gene data show CDR1 as LNHNV and CDR2 as YYDKDF (reference sequence). The CDR3 loop spans 13 amino acids. CDR3 coding DNA: TGTGCCACCAGCAGTCAGCCTAATGAAAAACTGTTTTTT. Encoded protein: CATSSQPNEKLFF.

The V call is TRBV10-3, the J call TRBJ1-1; D is unresolved. Per the germline V gene, CDR1 is ENHRY and CDR2 is SYGVKD. V gave up 3 bases and J gave up 1 base, with 9 bases separating them. The CDR3 sequence is 14 residues long. DNA for the CDR3: TGTGCCATCAGTGATTTTACGGGGAACACTGAAGCTTTCTTT. Translated, it gives CAISDFTGNTEAFF.

This rearrangement joins TRBV5-6 to TRBJ1-1, with a weak D call TRBD1 (5 bases). This CDR3 comprises 16 residues. From germline, CDR1 is SGHDT and CDR2 YYEEEE. Trimming took off 4 bases at V and 0 bases at J, with 16 bases between the two ends. CDR3 amino acids: CASSPLQAGMNTEAFF. The CDR3 bases are TGTGCCAGCAGCCCCTTACAGGCGGGTATGAACACTGAAGCTTTCTTT.

The chain couples TRBV9 to TRBJ2-5; TRBD1 matches at 7 bases. The V gene's germline CDR1 is SGDLS and CDR2 YYNGEE. Trimming cost V 0 bases and J 2 bases; bases outside gene matches: 4. The CDR3 sequence is 15 residues long. The CDR3 bases are TGTGCCAGCAGCGTAGTGGGGACAGTGCAAGAGACCCAGTACTTC. Translating gives CASSVVGTVQETQYF.

The table lists this clone with a few counts. The chain links TRBV5-4 to TRBJ1-1; 7 nucleotides line up with TRBD1. After removal of 4 bases from V and 4 bases from J, the junction contained 7 bases not matched to a gene. The CDR3 contains 14 residues. Germline loops: CDR1 SGHNT, CDR2 YYREEE (reference sequence). DNA for the CDR3: TGTGCCAGCAGCCTCGGGACAGTCCTCACTGAAGCTTTCTTT. This translates into CASSLGTVLTEAFF.

The V gene is TRBV7-2, the J gene TRBJ2-3; 12 bases are a match to TRBD2. The V gene end was trimmed by 5 bases and the J gene end by 7 bases; junction bases not matched to a gene: 7. The CDR3 consists of 15 residues. Per germline, CDR1 SGHTA and CDR2 FQGNSA. The CDR3 spells CASSVTSGRMNTQYF. CDR3 sequence (DNA): TGTGCCAGCAGCGTAACTAGCGGGAGGATGAATACGCAGTATTTT. The whole variable domain, remainder taken from reference TRBV7-2 and TRBJ2-3, is GAGVSQSPSNKVTEKGKDVELRCDPISGHTALYWYRQSLGQGLEFLIYFQGNSAPDKSGLPSDRFSAERTGGSVSTLTIQRTQQEDSAVYLCASSVTSGRMNTQYFGPGTRLTVL.

V gene TRBV27 combines with J gene TRBJ2-2; D remains unclear. The CDR3 sequence is 17 residues long. V was pared by 5 bases and J by 3 bases, with 19 bases between. The germline CDR1 and CDR2 sequences are MNHEY and SMNVEV (reference sequence). This chain's CDR3 is CASSKIKPGGYTGELFF. CDR3 DNA: TGTGCCAGCAGTAAGATAAAGCCCGGTGGGTACACCGGGGAGCTGTTTTTT.

This chain connects TRBV10-3 to TRBJ1-5; no reliable D call. The CDR3 runs 13 residues. Trimming shortened V by 3 bases and J by 4 bases, and 7 bases separated the two germline ends. Germline CDR1 is ENHRY and CDR2 is SYGVKD. The CDR3 DNA reads as TGTGCCATCAGTGAAAGTGAGAATCAGCCCCAGCATTTT. Its translation is CAISESENQPQHF.

The chain combines TRBV30 with TRBJ2-1; 7 bases align to TRBD1. Germline CDR1 reads GTSNPN; CDR2 reads SVGIG (reference sequence). This CDR3 contains 13 residues. J was trimmed by 4 bases and V by 5 bases; bases with no gene match: 5. This CDR3 is CAWDRVSYNEQFF. Here the CDR3 DNA reads TGTGCCTGGGACAGGGTGTCTTACAATGAGCAGTTCTTC.

V and J are TRBV10-3 and TRBJ1-5, with TRBD1 matching over 10 bases. This CDR3 has 18 amino acids. V was pared by 0 bases and J by 3 bases, with 8 bases of the junction left unmatched. Germline values: CDR1 ENHRY, CDR2 SYGVKD. The CDR3 sequence is CAISESGRDRGFNQPQHF. DNA of the CDR3: TGTGCCATCAGTGAGTCGGGAAGGGACAGGGGCTTCAATCAGCCCCAGCATTTT.

V gene TRBV4-3 combines with J gene TRBJ2-7; D is unresolved. The CDR3 sequence is 14 residues long. V was shortened by 0 bases and J by 3 bases, with 9 bases between the two germline ends. Germline V gene data show CDR1 as LGHNA and CDR2 as YSLEER. CDR3 amino acids: CASSQDRTVYEQYF. The CDR3 DNA reads TGCGCCAGCAGCCAAGATAGGACGGTCTACGAGCAGTACTTC.

The rearrangement uses TRBV7-2 and TRBJ2-7; D perhaps matches TRBD2 (6 bases). The V end was cut by 5 bases, the J end by 3 bases, with 17 bases between. The CDR3 length is 15 residues. Germline CDR1 and CDR2: SGHTA and FQGNSA. CDR3 sequence reads: CASSLKRANHYEQYF. Here the CDR3 DNA reads TGTGCCAGCAGCCTTAAGCGGGCCAACCACTACGAGCAGTACTTC.

The V and J genes are TRBV13 and TRBJ1-6; D gene uncertain. V shed 5 bases and J shed 9 bases, with 14 bases lying between them. The CDR3 extends over 14 amino acids. CDR1 and CDR2 (germline): PRHDT, FYEKMQ (reference sequence). The CDR3 loop reads CASSPYEGSSPLHF. The CDR3 DNA is TGTGCCAGCAGCCCTTATGAGGGCAGTTCACCCCTCCACTTT.

This chain joins TRBV9 and TRBJ2-1; 12 nucleotides line up with TRBD2. Trimming removed 2 bases from V and 0 bases from J; junction bases left unmatched: 15. CDR1 and CDR2 (germline): SGDLS, YYNGEE. The CDR3 sequence is 21 residues long. CDR3 bases: TGTGCCAGCAGCGTGGGGCTCGGGACTAGCGGGCCTTGGAGCTCCTACAATGAGCAGTTCTTC. Translation: CASSVGLGTSGPWSSYNEQFF.

V usage is TRBV7-6 and J usage is TRBJ2-1; 8 bases agree with TRBD2. Trimming removed 3 bases from V and 7 bases from J; junction bases left unmatched: 8. The CDR3 covers 15 residues. Germline-derived CDR1 and CDR2 are SGHVS and FNYEAQ. CDR3 region: CASSLMTGGWNEQFF. The DNA of the CDR3 is TGTGCCAGCAGCTTGATGACGGGAGGGTGGAATGAGCAGTTCTTC.

The sample holds one count of this clone. This chain connects TRBV18 to TRBJ1-1; TRBD1 is a possible D gene (5 bases). Per the germline V gene, CDR1 is KGHSH and CDR2 is LQKENI. V gave up 5 bases and J gave up 1 base, with 11 bases separating them. The CDR3 has 14 amino acids. CDR3 sequence reads: CASSRGGRNTEAFF. The CDR3 nucleotides are TGTGCCAGCTCAAGGGGCGGAAGGAACACTGAAGCTTTCTTT.

The V call is TRBV4-1, the J call TRBJ2-1, with 10 bases aligning to TRBD2. The germline CDR1 and CDR2 sequences are MGHRA and YSYEKL. This CDR3 has 19 amino acids. The ends lost 4 bases at V and 5 bases at J; junction bases unmatched: 17. In DNA, the CDR3 is TGCGCCAGCAGCCCCGCTGTACTAGCGGGACTTCTGAAGAACAATGAGCAGTTCTTC. Translating gives CASSPAVLAGLLKNNEQFF.

The chain is built from TRBV10-3 and TRBJ1-2, with no clear D. This CDR3 contains 14 residues. Germline V gene sequence: CDR1 ENHRY, CDR2 SYGVKD. V was cut by 9 bases and J by 5 bases, with 19 bases left in between. CDR3 sequence: CAMGTALQSYGYTF. The CDR3 coding sequence is TGTGCCATGGGTACAGCGCTACAATCGTATGGCTACACCTTC.

There are a few counts of this clone. The rearrangement links TRBV11-2 to TRBJ2-1, with 9 positions matching TRBD1. Germline assignment: CDR1 SGHAT and CDR2 FQNNGV. V trimming: 1 base; J trimming: 11 bases; junction bases outside the gene matches: 6. CDR3 size: 14 residues. CDR3 loop: CASSLGTGEGQQFF. DNA for the CDR3: TGTGCCAGCAGCTTAGGGACAGGGGAGGGGCAGCAGTTCTTC. The variable domain in full, with the rest retrieved from reference TRBV11-2 and TRBJ2-1, is EAGVAQSPRYKIIEKRQSVAFWCNPISGHATLYWYQQILGQGPKLLIQFQNNGVVDDSQLPKDRFSAERLKGVDSTLKIQPAKLEDSAVYLCASSLGTGEGQQFFGPGTRLTVL.

This clone was seen only a few times. V usage is TRBV19 and J usage is TRBJ1-1; D possibly corresponds to TRBD1 (5 bases). This CDR3 region has 14 residues. Germline V gene lookup returns CDR1 LNHDA and CDR2 SQIVND (reference sequence). With 0 bases removed from V and 10 bases from J, the gap between germline ends came to 15 bases. In nucleotides, the CDR3 is TGTGCCAGTAGTATAGATCGGGGCGGATCCGCAGCTTTCTTT. Residues: CASSIDRGGSAAFF.